These T cell receptor beta chains were read from a single sample in a study of patients and donors after allogeneic stem cell transplantation. MiXCR was run by TCRdb on the RT-PCR reads, yielding one entry per CDR3 protein. The sample shows some 960,000 distinct CDR3 sequences, about 20% of them seen only once. Sequencing was carried out using blood, either unsorted or a sorted T cell fraction (not recorded which). The origin of the receptors is a human donor who was either an allogeneic HSCT recipient or a stem cell or donor lymphocyte infusion donor (not recorded which). It is not recorded whose cells these are; they may come from a transplant donor. Both conserved end residues are part of each CDR3. A D gene is named only where the DNA matches it firmly. The listing skips clone size in some rows; elsewhere it reads once, few, many or a size class.

TRBJ1-6 TRBV10-3 many - CAIRRLAGSTLHF TGTGCCATCAGACGGCTAGCAGGGAGCACCCTCCACTTT
TRBJ2-7 TRBV6-2/TRBV6-3 - TRBD2 CASKSVGAGVDYEQYF TGTGCCAGCAAATCAGTCGGGGCGGGGGTCGACTACGAGCAGTACTTC
TRBJ2-1 TRBV20-1 - TRBD2 CSAPHRSGSSYNEQFF TGCAGTGCCCCTCATAGGAGCGGGAGCTCCTACAATGAGCAGTTCTTC
TRBJ1-3 TRBV20-1 few - CWRGPGNTIYF TGCTGGAGGGGTCCTGGAAACACCATATATTTT
TRBJ1-3 TRBV7-2 - - CASSLARAGSENTIYF TGTGCCAGCAGTTTAGCGAGGGCAGGCTCGGAAAACACCATATATTTT
TRBJ2-7 TRBV5-1 - TRBD1 CASSLRDRGSRSYEQYF TGCGCCAGCAGCTTGAGGGACAGAGGGAGTAGGTCCTACGAGCAGTACTTC
TRBJ1-6 TRBV12-3/TRBV12-4 few TRBD1 CASSQTGGYNSPLHF TGTGCCAGCAGCCAGACAGGGGGATATAATTCACCCCTCCACTTT
TRBJ2-5 TRBV10-3 few - CAIRQGETQYF TGTGCCATCAGACAGGGAGAGACCCAGTACTTC
TRBJ2-2 TRBV7-2 - - CASSREYNGELFF TGTGCCAGCAGCCGAGAGTACAATGGGGAGCTGTTTTTT
TRBJ2-5 TRBV14 - - CASSQGNVLGTQYF TGTGCCAGCAGCCAGGGGAACGTTCTTGGGACCCAGTACTTC
TRBJ2-7 TRBV7-9 - - CASSLLGQGIYEQYF TGTGCCAGCAGCCTCCTCGGGCAGGGGATCTACGAGCAGTACTTC
TRBJ2-1 TRBV24-1 few TRBD2 CATSETQSGNWVQFF TGTGCCACCAGTGAGACCCAGAGCGGGAATTGGGTGCAGTTCTTC
TRBJ2-7 TRBV27 few - CASSSDRYEQYF TGTGCCAGCAGTTCCGACAGGTACGAGCAGTACTTC
TRBJ2-7 TRBV15 few - CATGGTGKIYEQYF TGTGCCACCGGTGGGACGGGAAAGATCTACGAGCAGTACTTC
TRBJ2-6 TRBV6-2/TRBV6-3 few - CASISGAVGANVLTF TGTGCCAGCATCTCAGGTGCTGTGGGGGCCAACGTCCTGACTTTC
TRBJ2-1 TRBV20-1 - - CSAKETSGTGKINEQFF TGCAGTGCTAAGGAGACCTCCGGGACTGGAAAGATAAATGAGCAGTTCTTC
TRBJ2-7 TRBV5-1 - - CASSLDRASEQYF TGCGCCAGCAGCTTGGATCGCGCGTCCGAGCAGTACTTC